This T cell receptor beta chain was identified during a study of human T cells and chemical hapten exposure. This clonotype was recorded many times. Trimming took off 1 base at V and 7 bases at J, with 14 bases between the two ends. Germline values: CDR1 SGHTA, CDR2 FQGNSA. CDR3 length equals 16 residues. TCRdb re-derived calls from the RACE reads in MiXCR, one entry per CDR3 protein. Of more than 300,000 distinct CDR3 sequences detected, approximately 5% appear once; the ten largest clones hold approximately 2.8%. Sample time point: pre-sensitization, week 0. Documented treatment: therapeutic diphenylcyclopropenone sensitization with weekly scalp DPC.

The gene calls are TRBV7-2 and TRBJ1-6; D perhaps matches TRBD1 (5 bases). The sample here was whole blood, taken in connection with sensitization to the hapten diphenylcyclopropenone (DPC). The sequence was obtained from a woman between 50 and 59 years old with alopecia areata. Some clones in this sample may be carry-over from other donors' samples. Here the CDR3 DNA reads TGTGCCAGCAGCTTAGAAGTGGGACTTCGGAATTCACCCCTCCACTTT. Its protein product is CASSLEVGLRNSPLHF.